The 29 T cell receptor beta chains below were found in one sample sequenced in a study of metastatic and nonmetastatic thyroid tumors. Every patient underwent thyroid surgery untreated. TCRdb reanalyzed the PCR reads via MiXCR. Here the sample spans about 13,000 clones, approximately 30% being singletons. The sequenced sample was tumor tissue. The receptor set was obtained from a female donor with papillary thyroid cancer or a benign thyroid nodule (not recorded which). Some clones in this sample may be carry-over from other donors' samples.

The chain uses TRBV7-9 and TRBJ1-2; TRBD1 might be the D (6 bases). The CDR3 runs 14 residues. Trimming took off 4 bases at V and 4 bases at J, with 13 bases between the two ends. The germline CDR1 and CDR2 sequences are SEHNR and FQNEAQ (reference sequence). CDR3 loop: CASSYNPDSYGYTF. The CDR3 DNA reads TGTGCCAGCAGCTACAACCCGGACAGCTATGGCTACACCTTC. Supplemented by reference TRBV7-9 and TRBJ1-2, the full variable domain reads DTGVSQNPRHKITKRGQNVTFRCDPISEHNRLYWYRQTLGQGPEFLTYFQNEAQLEKSRLLSDRFSAERPKGSFSTLEIQRTEQGDSAMYLCASSYNPDSYGYTFGSGTRLTVV.

The chain recombines TRBV6-1 with TRBJ2-5; D is ambiguous. The CDR3 consists of 14 residues. V was cut by 4 bases and J by 1 base, with 10 bases left in between. In germline, CDR1 is MNHNS, CDR2 SASEGT. The CDR3 DNA reads TGTGCCAGCAGTGGGGGTGGCTCCCAAGAGACCCAGTACTTC. Residues: CASSGGGSQETQYF.

This clone was seen many times. The chain employs TRBV7-6 and TRBJ2-5; the D gene is possibly TRBD2 (5 bases). CDR1 is SGHVS, CDR2 FNYEAQ, per germline. This CDR3 contains 12 residues. Trimming shortened V by 7 bases and J by 2 bases, and 8 bases separated the two germline ends. CDR3 coding DNA: TGTGCCAGCACCCCGGGGCAAGAGACCCAGTACTTC. Its protein product is CASTPGQETQYF.

Details on this clone: One end of the junction varies from germline; a read error may be responsible. This chain uses TRBV7-3 with TRBJ2-2, with D tentatively TRBD1 or TRBD2 (5 bases each). CDR1 is SGHTA, CDR2 FQGTGA, per germline. This CDR3 contains 16 residues. The CDR3 sequence: CASSLDSGSFTWELFF. CDR3 bases: TGTGCCAGCAGCTTAGACAGCGGTAGTTTCACCTGGGAGCTGTTTTTC.

The V call is TRBV20-1, the J call TRBJ2-7, with 8 bases fitting TRBD2. The junction had 12 bases not matched to a gene; V was cut back by 1 base and J by 4 bases. The V gene's germline CDR1 is DFQATT and CDR2 SNEGSKA (reference sequence). There are 16 residues in the CDR3. Here the CDR3 DNA reads TGCAGTGCTAGAGGGGTCTATGTAACTAGCGGTTACGAGCAGTACTTC. Translated: CSARGVYVTSGYEQYF.

Only a few counts were recorded for this clone. The germline gene is not matched at one end of the junction; a read error may be the cause. This rearrangement joins TRBV28 to TRBJ2-7; D call uncertain. The germline CDR1 and CDR2 sequences are MDHEN and SYDVKM. The CDR3 contains 14 residues. The CDR3 sequence is CASSLNLGLYEHYF. The CDR3 nucleotides are TGTGCCAGCAGTTTAAATCTGGGCCTCTACGAGCATTACTTC.

This clone occurred a few times. The V gene is TRBV12-3 or TRBV12-4, the J gene TRBJ1-6; D might be TRBD1 (5 bases). Trimming removed 3 bases from V and 3 bases from J, with 6 bases in between. The CDR3 has 14 residues. DNA for the CDR3: TGTGCCAGCAGTTTCCAGGGCTATAATTCACCCCTCCACTTT. It translates to CASSFQGYNSPLHF.

This clone is medium-sized by share. V usage is TRBV28 and J usage is TRBJ1-4; a possible D gene is TRBD1 (5 bases). From germline, CDR1 is MDHEN and CDR2 SYDVKM. V dropped 4 bases and J dropped 4 bases, with 13 bases sitting between them. CDR3 size: 15 residues. The CDR3 here is CASSSPGLLNEKLFF. The CDR3 region has the DNA TGTGCCAGCAGTTCCCCGGGACTCCTTAATGAAAAACTGTTTTTT. Full variable domain (missing parts from reference TRBV28 and TRBJ1-4): DVKVTQSSRYLVKRTGEKVFLECVQDMDHENMFWYRQDPGLGLRLIYFSYDVKMKEKGDIPEGYSVSREKKERFSLILESASTNQTSMYLCASSSPGLLNEKLFFGSGTQLSVL.

The table lists this clone with a few counts. Given a much more abundant clone one base away, this may be a read error. The chain carries TRBV5-6 and TRBJ2-7; a possible D gene is TRBD1 (5 bases). The length of the CDR3 is 14 residues. From germline, CDR1 is SGHDT and CDR2 YYEEEE. The CDR3 nucleotides read TGTGCCAGCAGGCACGGAAGGGGCCCCCACGAGCAGCACTTC. This translates into CASRHGRGPHEQHF.

This clone was found many times. The chain combines TRBV29-1 with TRBJ2-7; D unclear. V was trimmed by 5 bases and J by 3 bases, leaving 17 bases between them. The CDR3 is made up of 14 amino acids. Germline assignment: CDR1 SQVTM and CDR2 ANQGSEA. This chain's CDR3 is CSVLLQAAIYEQYF. The DNA of the CDR3 is TGCAGCGTTTTGCTCCAAGCTGCTATCTACGAGCAGTACTTC.

This clone was detected a few times. A read error is possible here, since a much larger clone lies one base away. This chain joins TRBV29-1 and TRBJ2-7; the D call may be TRBD1 or TRBD2 (7 bases each). Trimming stripped 5 bases from V and 6 bases from J, with 14 bases between. The CDR3 is made up of 12 amino acids. Germline-derived CDR1 and CDR2 are SQVTM and ANQGSEA. CDR3 nucleotides: TGCAGCGTTCAGGGGGGGCTACTCGAGCAGTACTTC. Translation gives CSVQGGLLEQYF.

This clone is medium-sized (0.01 to 0.1%) within its sample. This chain connects TRBV9 to TRBJ1-1, with D unclear. Trimming stripped 4 bases from V and 1 base from J, with 8 bases between. This CDR3 region has 13 residues. Germline CDR1 is SGDLS and CDR2 is YYNGEE. The CDR3 sequence is CASSPYGNTEAFF. DNA of the CDR3: TGTGCCAGCAGCCCCTACGGGAACACTGAAGCTTTCTTT.

This clone was recorded a few times. The CDR3 region has the DNA TGTGCCAGCAGTGGGGTAGCGGGAGGCTACGAGCAGTACTTC. It is translated as CASSGVAGGYEQYF. This rearrangement joins TRBV2 to TRBJ2-7, with TRBD2 matching over 10 bases. Trimming removed 4 bases from V and 3 bases from J; junction bases left unmatched: 3. The CDR3 loop spans 14 amino acids. The V gene's germline CDR1 is SNHLY and CDR2 FYNNEI.

The CDR3 region is CASSEATGGHVYTF. DNA of the CDR3: TGTGCCAGCAGTGAAGCGACAGGGGGCCATGTCTACACCTTC. The chain is built from TRBV6-1 and TRBJ1-2; 10 bases are shared with TRBD1. Germline V gene sequence: CDR1 MNHNS, CDR2 SASEGT. CDR3 length equals 14 residues. The ends lost 0 bases at V and 10 bases at J; junction bases unmatched: 5.

The J gene is TRBJ2-1, the V gene TRBV25-1; TRBD2 matches at 11 bases. Per germline, CDR1 MGHDK and CDR2 SYGVNS. This CDR3 has 20 amino acids. The V and J ends lost 7 bases and 3 bases, in that order; junction bases with no gene match: 20. The CDR3 DNA follows: TGTGCCAGCACAAGCAGTCGCCACGGGACTAGCGGAGGCATCTACAATGAGCAGTTCTTC. Translating it yields CASTSSRHGTSGGIYNEQFF.

This clone qualifies as medium-sized. The CDR3 DNA reads as TGTGCCAGCAGTTTGACAGATACGCAGTATTTT. Translated: CASSLTDTQYF. The gene calls are TRBV28 and TRBJ2-3; D unresolved. The CDR3 has 11 amino acids. Germline assignment: CDR1 MDHEN and CDR2 SYDVKM. The V gene lost 3 bases and the J gene lost 3 bases, with 1 base spanning the gap.

This chain connects TRBV11-2 to TRBJ2-7; TRBD2 agrees at 9 bases. J lost 0 bases, V lost 5 bases, and 8 bases had no gene match. Germline V gene lookup returns CDR1 SGHAT and CDR2 FQNNGV. The CDR3 has 16 amino acids. The CDR3, as DNA: TGTGCCAGCAGCCCGCTTAGCGGGGGACACTCCTACGAGCAGTACTTC. It specifies CASSPLSGGHSYEQYF.

This clone was seen only a few times. The chain carries TRBV2 and TRBJ2-3; a possible D gene is TRBD1 (6 bases). V lost 3 bases and J 1 base, leaving 11 bases between the germline ends. Germline loops: CDR1 SNHLY, CDR2 FYNNEI. This CDR3 is 15 amino acids long. Written as DNA, the CDR3 is TGTGCCAGCAGTGACCCACAGGGAGGCACAGATACGCAGTATTTT. It translates to CASSDPQGGTDTQYF.

This clone was counted ten times or more. A single base separates this from a much larger clone, so it may be a read error. The rearrangement uses TRBV3-1 and TRBJ2-3; 10 bases fit TRBD2. The CDR3 is made up of 15 amino acids. The trim removed 4 bases at V and 4 bases at J, leaving 5 bases unmatched. Germline lookup yields CDR1 LGHDT and CDR2 YNNKEL (reference sequence). The CDR3 protein is CASSLRLAGADTQYF. CDR3 in DNA: TGTGCCAGCAGCCTCAGACTAGCGGGCGCAGATACGCAGTATTTT.

This clone appeared many times. This chain connects TRBV28 to TRBJ2-5; D is undetermined. From germline, CDR1 is MDHEN and CDR2 SYDVKM. V was cut by 5 bases and J by 1 base, with 8 bases left in between. This CDR3 is 13 amino acids long. CDR3 sequence reads: CASSPHTQETQYF. CDR3 DNA: TGTGCCAGCAGTCCCCATACCCAAGAGACCCAGTACTTC.

The V and J genes are TRBV4-1 and TRBJ2-1, with D hard to call. Looked up from germline, CDR1 is MGHRA and CDR2 is YSYEKL. This CDR3 is built from 18 residues. Trimming cost V 2 bases and J 0 bases, with 17 bases left between them. CDR3 protein: CASSQKFSLSSSYNEQFF. Written as DNA, the CDR3 is TGCGCCAGCAGCCAAAAATTTTCGCTCTCGAGCTCCTACAATGAGCAGTTCTTC.

The chain couples TRBV12-3 or TRBV12-4 to TRBJ2-6, with 7 bases aligning to TRBD1. The trim removed 5 bases at V and 2 bases at J, leaving 3 bases unmatched. This CDR3 is built from 15 residues. The CDR3 DNA reads TGTGCCAGCAGTCGAAGGGGGCCTGGGGCCAACGTCCTGACTTTC. This encodes CASSRRGPGANVLTF.

In this sample, this clone is medium-sized. The chain couples TRBV19 to TRBJ1-5, with D unresolved. The germline V gene has CDR1 LNHDA and CDR2 SQIVND (reference sequence). The CDR3 spans 17 residues. V was clipped by 5 bases and J by 0 bases, with 17 bases between them. CDR3 region: CASSPAWTSVSNQPQHF. DNA of the CDR3: TGTGCCAGTAGTCCTGCTTGGACTTCAGTTAGCAATCAGCCCCAGCATTTT. The full variable domain, completed using reference TRBV19 and TRBJ1-5, is DGGITQSPKYLFRKEGQNVTLSCEQNLNHDAMYWYRQDPGQGLRLIYYSQIVNDFQKGDIAEGYSVSREKKESFPLTVTSAQKNPTAFYLCASSPAWTSVSNQPQHFGDGTRLSIL.

By frequency in the sample, this clone is medium-sized. The rearrangement links TRBV4-1 to TRBJ2-7, with 7 nucleotides matching TRBD1. This CDR3 has 15 amino acids. Per germline, CDR1 MGHRA and CDR2 YSYEKL. Germline trimming cut 0 bases from V and 2 bases from J; bases unmatched to any gene: 4. CDR3 bases: TGCGCCAGCAGCCAAGAGGACAGGTGGGCCTACGAGCAGTACTTC. Encoded protein: CASSQEDRWAYEQYF.

In its sample, this clone is large (0.1 to 1%). The rearrangement links TRBV6-1 to TRBJ2-1; TRBD2 matches at 7 bases. The CDR3 extends over 16 amino acids. Germline trimming cut 5 bases from V and 0 bases from J; bases unmatched to any gene: 7. Germline loops: CDR1 MNHNS, CDR2 SASEGT. CDR3 nucleotide sequence: TGTGCCAGCAGTCAAATTAGCGGGCACTCCTACAATGAGCAGTTCTTC. Translated: CASSQISGHSYNEQFF.

This clone showed up just once. This chain connects TRBV7-3 to TRBJ2-7; D is possibly TRBD1 or TRBD2 (6 bases each). The CDR3 runs 14 residues. Germline CDR1 and CDR2: SGHTA and FQGTGA. V gave up 5 bases and J gave up 7 bases, with 18 bases separating them. The CDR3: CASSLGGHGHEQYF. Written as DNA, the CDR3 is TGTGCCAGCAGCCTGGGGGGACATGGCCATGAGCAGTACTTC.

J is TRBJ1-1 and V is TRBV19, with no clear D. Germline V gene sequence: CDR1 LNHDA, CDR2 SQIVND (reference sequence). The CDR3 runs to 12 residues. V lost 9 bases and J 0 bases, leaving 8 bases between the germline ends. The DNA of the CDR3 is TGTGCCAGCAGACACCTGAACACTGAAGCTTTCTTT. The encoded protein is CASRHLNTEAFF.

This clone was recorded at least ten times. This chain uses TRBV5-1 with TRBJ2-3; D not certain. This CDR3 comprises 15 residues. Germline V gene sequence: CDR1 SGHRS, CDR2 YFSETQ. The V end lost 0 bases, the J end lost 0 bases, and 8 bases lay between the germline ends. Written as DNA, the CDR3 is TGCGCCAGCAGCTTGGGTCGGAGCAGCACAGATACGCAGTATTTT. It specifies CASSLGRSSTDTQYF.

This clone was seen at least ten times. Additional DNA sequences in this sample encode the identical CDR3. CDR3 sequence (DNA): TGTGCCAGCAGCGGGGTACGACAGGGGGCCAATAATTCACCCCTCCACTTT. It translates to CASSGVRQGANNSPLHF. V usage is TRBV14 and J usage is TRBJ1-6; TRBD1 aligns across 10 bases. This CDR3 comprises 17 residues. Germline V gene data show CDR1 as SGHDN and CDR2 as FVKESK. Trimming removed 5 bases from V and 5 bases from J; junction bases left unmatched: 9.